A selection of T cell receptor beta chains follows, all from one sample in a study of T cells expressing NK-cell markers. TCRdb reprocessed the 5' RACE reads, keeping one entry per CDR3 protein, no DNA. The sample data list hundreds of thousands of distinct CDR3 sequences. Sequenced material: blood T cells: a sorted CD56 or NKG2C T cell subset, CD4+ or CD8+ T cells, or bulk PBMC T cells (not recorded which). The receptors were gathered from a woman between 18 and 69 years old in good health. CDR3s include the opening cysteine and the closing phenylalanine or tryptophan.

V: TRBV7-2
J: TRBJ1-2
CDR3: CASSVSSNTYGYTF

V: TRBV5-1
J: TRBJ1-6
CDR3: CASSPGEGKSYNSPLHF

V: TRBV7-2
J: TRBJ2-7
CDR3: CASSGQGGSYEQYF

V: TRBV7-2
J: TRBJ2-1
CDR3: CASSLSQGQVGQFF

V: TRBV5-1
J: TRBJ2-3
CDR3: CASSLSSVPDTQYF

V: TRBV30
J: TRBJ2-1
CDR3: CAWSVVRTLSYNEQFF

V: TRBV25-1
J: TRBJ2-5
CDR3: CASSKGGRETQYF

V: TRBV4-3
J: TRBJ2-1
CDR3: CASSQDPRASYNEQFF

V: TRBV29-1
J: TRBJ2-7
CDR3: CSVEGTGLAYEQYF

V: TRBV4-3
J: TRBJ2-3
CDR3: CASTRDRSSTDTQYF

V: TRBV3-1
J: TRBJ2-1
CDR3: CASSQVGDEQFF

V: TRBV7-2
J: TRBJ1-5
CDR3: CASSVDRGGQPQHF

V: TRBV25-1
J: TRBJ1-2
CDR3: CASQPGQGYGYTF

V: TRBV12-3/TRBV12-4
J: TRBJ2-2
CDR3: CASSLVGTGELFF

V: TRBV11-2
J: TRBJ2-5
CDR3: CASSFWRDVTQETQYF

V: TRBV20-1
J: TRBJ1-2
CDR3: CSAPGTGTYDGYTF

V: TRBV29-1
J: TRBJ1-1
CDR3: CSVEVTSGTEAFF

V: TRBV5-1
J: TRBJ2-5
CDR3: CASSTSGPGAQETQYF

V: TRBV7-2
J: TRBJ2-1
CDR3: CASSLAAGVREQFF

V: TRBV20-1
J: TRBJ1-1
CDR3: CSARPGVEAFF

V: TRBV20-1
J: TRBJ2-5
CDR3: CSAPFRGETQYF

V: TRBV10-2
J: TRBJ2-5
CDR3: CASSEPHTGGQETQYF

V: TRBV20-1
J: TRBJ1-2
CDR3: CSAPTGIYGYTF

V: TRBV7-3
J: TRBJ2-2
CDR3: CASSPTLLAGRNTGELFF

V: TRBV29-1
J: TRBJ2-3
CDR3: CSFSGRASPTDTQYF

V: TRBV29-1
J: TRBJ2-1
CDR3: CSVPSGRNEQFF

V: TRBV6-2/TRBV6-3
J: TRBJ2-5
CDR3: CASSYRETQYF

V: TRBV6-5
J: TRBJ2-7
CDR3: CASSYSSGTPSYEQYF

V: TRBV12-3/TRBV12-4
J: TRBJ2-7
CDR3: CASSPDPSYEQYF

V: TRBV10-1
J: TRBJ1-6
CDR3: CASSSGTAGNSPLHF

V: TRBV27
J: TRBJ2-6
CDR3: CASSLGPGANVLTF

V: TRBV7-2
J: TRBJ2-1
CDR3: CASSFRDSSYNEQFF

V: TRBV20-1
J: TRBJ2-5
CDR3: CSARDPGPRQQETQYF

V: TRBV29-1
J: TRBJ2-2
CDR3: CSVGLAGTTNTGELFF

V: TRBV25-1
J: TRBJ1-2
CDR3: CASSERQGSGYTF

V: TRBV29-1
J: TRBJ2-3
CDR3: CSVRRIAGGTTDTQYF

V: TRBV20-1
J: TRBJ1-6
CDR3: CSASTVHNSPLHF

V: TRBV20-1
J: TRBJ2-5
CDR3: CSAYLEQGARETQYF

V: TRBV12-3/TRBV12-4
J: TRBJ1-6
CDR3: CASSFRRQGFGSPLHF

V: TRBV18
J: TRBJ2-1
CDR3: CASSPQSYNEQFF

V: TRBV6-2/TRBV6-3
J: TRBJ2-1
CDR3: CASSPRGRASYNEQFF